Given below is one T cell receptor (beta chain) in context. The sample belongs to a study of blood T cell repertoires in COVID-19. Profiling relied on immunoSEQ multiplex PCR, and the TCRdb table lists in-frame clones only, not all of them. The table records 200,000 to 250,000 clones, around 88% of them present only once. The sequence was obtained from a woman in her 30s who had recovered from COVID-19. Sequencing was performed on peripheral blood.

The CDR3 sequence is CASSVDGGLYTGELFF. The CDR3 region has the DNA TGTGCCAGCAGCGTAGACGGGGGTCTATACACCGGGGAGCTGTTTTTT. The gene calls are TRBV9 and TRBJ2-2; weak D call: TRBD2 (6 bases). This CDR3 spans 16 amino acids. Germline CDR1 and CDR2: SGDLS and YYNGEE. The germline V and J ends were trimmed by 0 bases and 3 bases, with 12 bases remaining between them.